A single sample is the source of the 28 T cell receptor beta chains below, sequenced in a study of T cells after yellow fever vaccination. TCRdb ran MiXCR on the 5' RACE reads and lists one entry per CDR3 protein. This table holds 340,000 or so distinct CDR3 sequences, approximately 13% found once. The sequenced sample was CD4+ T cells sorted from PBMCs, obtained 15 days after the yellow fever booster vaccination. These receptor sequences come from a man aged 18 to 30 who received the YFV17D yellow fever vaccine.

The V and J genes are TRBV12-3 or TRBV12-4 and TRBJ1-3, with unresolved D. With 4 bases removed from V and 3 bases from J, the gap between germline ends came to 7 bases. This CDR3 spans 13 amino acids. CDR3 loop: CASSYWDGNTIYF. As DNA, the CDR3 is TGTGCCAGCAGTTACTGGGATGGAAACACCATATATTTT.

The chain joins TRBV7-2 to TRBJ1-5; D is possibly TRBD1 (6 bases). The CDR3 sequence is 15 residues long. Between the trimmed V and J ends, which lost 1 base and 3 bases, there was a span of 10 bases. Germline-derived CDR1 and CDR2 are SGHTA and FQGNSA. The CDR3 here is CASSLEQGNNQPQHF. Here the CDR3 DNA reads TGTGCCAGCAGCTTAGAACAGGGTAACAATCAGCCCCAGCATTTT.

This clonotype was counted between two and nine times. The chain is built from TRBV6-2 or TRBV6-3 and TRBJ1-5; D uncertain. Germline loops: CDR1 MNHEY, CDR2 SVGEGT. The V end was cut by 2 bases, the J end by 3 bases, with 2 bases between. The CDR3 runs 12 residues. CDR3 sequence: CASSYHNQPQHF. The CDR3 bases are TGTGCCAGCAGTTACCACAATCAGCCCCAGCATTTT.

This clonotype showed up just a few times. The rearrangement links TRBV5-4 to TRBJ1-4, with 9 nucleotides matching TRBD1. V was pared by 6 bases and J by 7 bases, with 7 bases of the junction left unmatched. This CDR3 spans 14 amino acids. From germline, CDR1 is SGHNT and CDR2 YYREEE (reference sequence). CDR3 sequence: CASTMTGGGEKLFF. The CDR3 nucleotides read TGTGCCAGCACCATGACAGGGGGAGGTGAAAAACTGTTTTTT.

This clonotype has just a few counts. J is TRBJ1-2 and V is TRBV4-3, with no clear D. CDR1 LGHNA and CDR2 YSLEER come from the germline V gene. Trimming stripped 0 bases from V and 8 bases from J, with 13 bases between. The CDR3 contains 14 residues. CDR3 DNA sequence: TGCGCCAGCAGCCAAGAGGCGATATCCGTGGGCTACACCTTC. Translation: CASSQEAISVGYTF.

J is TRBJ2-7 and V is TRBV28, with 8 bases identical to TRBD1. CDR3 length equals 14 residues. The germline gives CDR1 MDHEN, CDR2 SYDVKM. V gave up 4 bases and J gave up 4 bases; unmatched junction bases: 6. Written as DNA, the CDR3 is TGTGCCAGCAGTTCCCCAGGGGACAGGTACGAGCAGTACGTC. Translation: CASSSPGDRYEQYV.

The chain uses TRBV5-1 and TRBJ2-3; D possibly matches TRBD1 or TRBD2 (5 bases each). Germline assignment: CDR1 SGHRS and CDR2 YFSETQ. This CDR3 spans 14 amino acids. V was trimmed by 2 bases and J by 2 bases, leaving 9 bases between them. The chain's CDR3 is CASSLGGTTDTQYF. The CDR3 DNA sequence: TGCGCCAGCAGCTTAGGTGGGACCACAGATACGCAGTATTTT.

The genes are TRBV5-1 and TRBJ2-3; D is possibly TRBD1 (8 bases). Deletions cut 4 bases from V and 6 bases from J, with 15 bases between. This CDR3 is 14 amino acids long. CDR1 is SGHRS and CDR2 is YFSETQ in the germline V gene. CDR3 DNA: TGCGCCAGCAGCCTGGACAGGGAGGGGGATACGCAGTATTTT. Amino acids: CASSLDREGDTQYF. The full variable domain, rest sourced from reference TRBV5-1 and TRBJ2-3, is KAGVTQTPRYLIKTRGQQVTLSCSPISGHRSVSWYQQTPGQGLQFLFEYFSETQRNKGNFPGRFSGRQFSNSRSEMNVSTLELGDSALYLCASSLDREGDTQYFGPGTRLTVL.

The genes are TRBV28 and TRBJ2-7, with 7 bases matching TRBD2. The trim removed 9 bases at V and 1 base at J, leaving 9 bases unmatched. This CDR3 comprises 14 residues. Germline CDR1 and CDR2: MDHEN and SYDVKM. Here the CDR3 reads CASKGRVGSYEQYV. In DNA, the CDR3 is TGTGCCAGTAAGGGGAGGGTGGGATCCTACGAGCAGTACGTC.

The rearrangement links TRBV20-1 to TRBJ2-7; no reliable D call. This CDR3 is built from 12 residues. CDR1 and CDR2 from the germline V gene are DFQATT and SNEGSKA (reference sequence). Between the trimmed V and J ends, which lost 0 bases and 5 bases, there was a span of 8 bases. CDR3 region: CSAREQSNEQYF. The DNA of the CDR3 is TGCAGTGCTAGAGAACAGTCCAACGAGCAGTACTTC.

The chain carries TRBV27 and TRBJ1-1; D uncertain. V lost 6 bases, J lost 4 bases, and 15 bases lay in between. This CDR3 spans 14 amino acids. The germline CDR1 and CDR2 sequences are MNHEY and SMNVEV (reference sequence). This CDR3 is CASRNHEWGTEAFF. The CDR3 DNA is TGTGCCAGCAGAAACCACGAATGGGGCACTGAAGCTTTCTTT.

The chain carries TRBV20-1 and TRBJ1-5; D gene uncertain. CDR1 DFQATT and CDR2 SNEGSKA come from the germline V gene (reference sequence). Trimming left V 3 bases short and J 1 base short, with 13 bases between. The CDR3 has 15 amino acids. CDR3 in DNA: TGCAGTGCTAGTTTGGGTGGATGGAGCAATCAGCCCCAGCATTTT. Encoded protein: CSASLGGWSNQPQHF.

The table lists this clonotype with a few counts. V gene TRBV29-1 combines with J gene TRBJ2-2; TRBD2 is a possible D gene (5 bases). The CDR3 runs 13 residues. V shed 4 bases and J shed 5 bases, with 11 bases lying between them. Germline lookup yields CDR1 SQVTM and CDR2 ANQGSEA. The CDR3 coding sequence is TGCAGCGTTGTGCTCCGGGGAACCGGGGAGCTGTTTTTT. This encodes CSVVLRGTGELFF.

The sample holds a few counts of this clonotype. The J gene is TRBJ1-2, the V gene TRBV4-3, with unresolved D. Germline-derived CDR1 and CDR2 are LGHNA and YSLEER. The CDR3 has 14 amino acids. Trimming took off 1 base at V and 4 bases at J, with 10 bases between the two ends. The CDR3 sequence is CASSQGWGSYGYTF. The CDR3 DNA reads TGCGCCAGCAGCCAAGGGTGGGGTTCCTATGGCTACACCTTC.

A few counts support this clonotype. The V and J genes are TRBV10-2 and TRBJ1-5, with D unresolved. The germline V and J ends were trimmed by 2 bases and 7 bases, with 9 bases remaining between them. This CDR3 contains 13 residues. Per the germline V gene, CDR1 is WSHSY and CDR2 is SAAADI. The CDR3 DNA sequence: TGCGCCAGCAGTGAGATGAGATACCAGCCCCAGCATTTT. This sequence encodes CASSEMRYQPQHF.

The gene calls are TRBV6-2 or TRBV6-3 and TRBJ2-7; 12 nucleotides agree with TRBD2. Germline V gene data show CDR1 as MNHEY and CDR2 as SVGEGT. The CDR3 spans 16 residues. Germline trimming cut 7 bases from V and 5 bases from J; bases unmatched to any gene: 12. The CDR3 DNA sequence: TGTGCCAGCACCCCCATTGGGACTAGCGGGCGTAACGAGCAGTACTTC. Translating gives CASTPIGTSGRNEQYF.

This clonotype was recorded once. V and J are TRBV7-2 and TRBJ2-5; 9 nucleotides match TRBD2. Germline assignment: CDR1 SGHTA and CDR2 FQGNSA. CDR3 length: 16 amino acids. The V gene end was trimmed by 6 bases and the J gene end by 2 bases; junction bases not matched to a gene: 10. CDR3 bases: TGTGCCAGCAGTTTCGTAGGGAGCGGGGGGCAAGAGACCCAGTACTTC. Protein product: CASSFVGSGGQETQYF.

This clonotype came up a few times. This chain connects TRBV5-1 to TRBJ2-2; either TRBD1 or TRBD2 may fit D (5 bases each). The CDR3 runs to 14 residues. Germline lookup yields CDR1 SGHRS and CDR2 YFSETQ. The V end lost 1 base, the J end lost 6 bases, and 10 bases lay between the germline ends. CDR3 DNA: TGCGCCAGCAGCTTGTCAGGGACCGCCGGGGAGCTGTTTTTT. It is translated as CASSLSGTAGELFF.

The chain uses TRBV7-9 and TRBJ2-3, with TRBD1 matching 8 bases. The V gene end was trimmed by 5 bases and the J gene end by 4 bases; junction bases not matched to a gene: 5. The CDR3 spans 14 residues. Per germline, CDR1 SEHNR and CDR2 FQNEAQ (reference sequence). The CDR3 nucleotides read TGTGCCAGCAGCCACACAGGGGGTCCAGATACGCAGTATTTT. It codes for CASSHTGGPDTQYF.

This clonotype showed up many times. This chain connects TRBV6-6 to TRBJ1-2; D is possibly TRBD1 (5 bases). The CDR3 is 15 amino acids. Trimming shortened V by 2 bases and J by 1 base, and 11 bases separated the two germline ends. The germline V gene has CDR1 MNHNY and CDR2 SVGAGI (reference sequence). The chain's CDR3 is CASSYLGLRNYGYTF. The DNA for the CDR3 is TGTGCCAGCAGTTACCTGGGGCTCCGTAACTATGGCTACACCTTC.

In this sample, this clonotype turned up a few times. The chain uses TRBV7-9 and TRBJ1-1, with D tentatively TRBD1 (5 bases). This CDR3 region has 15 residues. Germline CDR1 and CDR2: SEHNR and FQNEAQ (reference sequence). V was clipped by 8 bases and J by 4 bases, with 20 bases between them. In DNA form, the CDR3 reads TGTGCCAGCCTGGGCTGGAGGGGCACGGCCACTGAAGCTTTCTTT. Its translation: CASLGWRGTATEAFF.

CDR3 nucleotide sequence: TGCAGTGCTAGAATGACAGGGGATCAGCCCCAGCATTTT. This translates into CSARMTGDQPQHF. This rearrangement joins TRBV20-1 to TRBJ1-5; TRBD1 agrees at 8 bases. Losses at the gene ends were 2 bases for V and 5 bases for J; bases not matched to a gene: 2. Germline assignment: CDR1 DFQATT and CDR2 SNEGSKA (reference sequence). The CDR3 is 13 amino acids.

The CDR3 DNA sequence: TGCGCCAGCAGCTTTATTGGAGATACGCAGTATTTT. Translated: CASSFIGDTQYF. This sequence joins TRBV4-1 and TRBJ2-3; unclear D gene. The ends were cut back, 5 bases at V and 5 bases at J, with 8 bases in the middle. This CDR3 is built from 12 residues. Germline V gene lookup returns CDR1 MGHRA and CDR2 YSYEKL.

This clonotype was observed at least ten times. This CDR3 is CASSPNEYNEQFF. The CDR3 bases are TGCGCCAGCAGCCCCAACGAATACAATGAGCAGTTCTTC. The rearrangement joins TRBV5-1 to TRBJ2-1; D is ambiguous. Germline V gene data show CDR1 as SGHRS and CDR2 as YFSETQ. CDR3 size: 13 residues. Trimming cost V 4 bases and J 4 bases, with 9 bases left between them.

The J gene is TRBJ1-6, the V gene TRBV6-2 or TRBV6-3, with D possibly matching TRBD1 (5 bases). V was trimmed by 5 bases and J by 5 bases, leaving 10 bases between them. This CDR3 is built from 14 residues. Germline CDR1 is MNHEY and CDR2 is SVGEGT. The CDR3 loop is CASSPTGHNSPLHF. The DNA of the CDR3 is TGTGCCAGCAGTCCGACGGGGCATAATTCACCCCTCCACTTT.

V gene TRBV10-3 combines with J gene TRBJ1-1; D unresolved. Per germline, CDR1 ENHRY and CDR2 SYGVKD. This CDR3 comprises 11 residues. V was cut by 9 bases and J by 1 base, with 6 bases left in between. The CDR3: CAIFRNTEAFF. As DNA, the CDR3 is TGTGCCATTTTTAGGAACACTGAAGCTTTCTTT.

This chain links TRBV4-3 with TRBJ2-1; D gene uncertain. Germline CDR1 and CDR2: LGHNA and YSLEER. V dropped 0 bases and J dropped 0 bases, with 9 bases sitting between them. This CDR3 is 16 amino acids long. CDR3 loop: CASSQDVQTSYNEQFF. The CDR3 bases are TGCGCCAGCAGCCAAGATGTTCAGACCTCCTACAATGAGCAGTTCTTC.

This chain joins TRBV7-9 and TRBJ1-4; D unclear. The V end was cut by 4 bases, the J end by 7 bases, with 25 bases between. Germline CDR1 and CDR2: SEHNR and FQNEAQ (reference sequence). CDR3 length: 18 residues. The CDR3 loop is CASSYGTWTSPAGEKLFF. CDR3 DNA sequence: TGTGCCAGCAGCTACGGAACATGGACTTCACCCGCAGGTGAAAAACTGTTTTTT.